This T cell receptor beta chain emerged from a study of blood T cell dynamics during melanoma immunotherapy. About the research overall: Standard first-line treatment here was pembrolizumab or nivolumab plus ipilimumab in metastatic melanoma.

Data came from immunoSEQ multiplex PCR; TCRdb stores just in-frame clones and leaves some out. The table lists about 10,000 clones, about 88% of them singletons. V trimming: 2 bases; J trimming: 6 bases; junction bases outside the gene matches: 4. The CDR3 covers 14 residues. Germline assignment: CDR1 SGHNT and CDR2 YYREEE (reference sequence). Time point: week 3, after first cycle of checkpoint inhibitor. Apart from a couple of fast progressors, RECIST 1.1 response was judged 12 weeks post-infusion. Patients had no prior systemic cancer treatment, immunosuppressants or other active cancers. The chain couples TRBV5-4 to TRBJ2-1, with TRBD2 matching 8 bases. The sequenced sample was blood, obtained from a patient treated with checkpoint blockade. The clonotype originates from a human donor with melanoma. CDR3 bases: TGTGCCAGCAGCTTACAGGCGGGAGGCAATGAGCAGTTCTTC. It encodes CASSLQAGGNEQFF. The entire variable domain, with the rest obtained from reference TRBV5-4 and TRBJ2-1, is as follows: ETGVTQSPTHLIKTRGQQVTLRCSSQSGHNTVSWYQQALGQGPQFIFQYYREEENGRGNFPPRFSGLQFPNYSSELNVNALELDDSALYLCASSLQAGGNEQFFGPGTRLTVL.